This TCR beta chain emerged from a study of Ad26.COV2.S vaccination and SARS-CoV-2 variants. General study points: In TCR breadth and depth analyses, total T cell responses may have been underestimated. The breadth of spike-specific CD8+ and CD4+ T cell responses after vaccination was reportedly substantial.

Profiling relied on immunoSEQ multiplex PCR, and the TCRdb table lists in-frame clones only, not all of them. The repertoire has hundreds of thousands of clones, 88% of them found once; the top ten carry approximately 5.9%. Indicated treatment: some 19 received Ad26.COV2.S at low or high dose, single or two shots; several received placebo; per-sample allocation not given. Samples came from day 63 after the first vaccine or placebo injection. This CDR3 is built from 11 residues. A note on this clone: Its antigen is not identified.

This TCR came from a person between 18 and 60 years old who received the Ad26.COV2.S COVID-19 vaccine or a placebo. The input for sequencing was peripheral blood, taken in a trial of Ad26.COV2.S vaccine versus placebo. The genes are TRBV12-3 or TRBV12-4 and TRBJ1-2; D ambiguous. CDR3 region: CAARVNYGYTF. As DNA, the CDR3 is TGTGCAGCGCGGGTTAACTATGGCTACACCTTC.